This T cell receptor (beta chain) is drawn from a study of blood T cells in healthy people across ages. This clonotype was recorded many times. Together with a sample-barcoded 5' primer, a J-beta primer mix was included in a second PCR lasting about 7 to 11 cycles. One entry per CDR3 protein, called by TCRdb with MiXCR from the 5' RACE reads. Of about 1,800,000 distinct CDR3 sequences in the sample, roughly 27% were seen once. What was sequenced was blood. This clonotype was obtained from a woman aged 30 to 39 in good health.

The CDR3 bases are TGTGCCAGCAGCCAAGAAGGGGATCAGCCCCAGCATTTT. It is translated as CASSQEGDQPQHF. The V call is TRBV3-1, the J call TRBJ1-5; D is perhaps TRBD1 (5 bases). CDR1 and CDR2 (germline): LGHDT, YNNKEL (reference sequence). The CDR3 has 13 residues. The V end lost 0 bases, the J end lost 5 bases, and 5 bases lay between the germline ends.